The present entry profiles one T cell receptor (beta chain) with its context. The antigen it binds to is not known. Base-call qualities are not available, and no considerably larger clone is one nucleotide away. Library method: 5' RACE. Sequencing was carried out with an Illumina HiSeq 2500. A second PCR of roughly 7 to 12 cycles was run with a J-beta primer mix and a sample-barcoded 5' primer. Each TCR beta cDNA molecule received a unique molecular identifier from a template-switch 5' adaptor carrying 12 random nucleotides. At least 2.5 million CDR3-containing paired-end reads were obtained from each sample. All of the RNA was converted into first-strand cDNA using the Mint cDNA synthesis kit, with a TRBC-specific oligonucleotide serving as the primer. Following uracil-DNA glycosylase treatment, a first 18-cycle PCR with universal primers M1SS and BC2_uni_R was performed on all cDNA. From the authors' description of their analysis: Normalization of each sample was performed by random selection of 1 million high-quality reads, each carrying a distinct molecular identifier. Reads sharing molecular identifiers were discarded rather than binned into consensus sequences. MiTCR, run with a Q25 quality threshold and the strictest error-elimination algorithm, handled CDR3 identification, clonotype clustering and error correction. A nonparametric unseen species model with Euler transformation was used to estimate lower-bound total TCR beta diversity. TCRdb reprocessing: public reads trimmed at Q25 with fastp, clones called with MiXCR, in-frame beta chains kept. Each CDR3 protein gets just one entry, which takes the most common genes and DNA from the rows behind it. TCRdb, rather than the study authors, made the V and J calls. Present in this sample are about 800,000 distinct CDR3 sequences, roughly 25% of which were seen just once. The top ten clonotypes cover more than 3% of the sample.

The CDR3 contains 16 residues, cysteine and phenylalanine counted. Left in the record is the CDR3 DNA by itself, 48 bases read in frame from the first base. V loses 5 bases at its end and J loses 0 bases; junction bases beyond the gene matches: 10. The germline V gene gives CDR1 as SGHVS and CDR2 as FNYEAQ. These data come from a study of blood T cells in healthy people across ages (dated by TCRdb to between 2014 and 2017). Some background on the complete study: Template switching captured roughly one uniquely barcoded TCR beta cDNA molecule per two T cells in model experiments. Using deep sequencing normalized with unique cDNA molecular identifiers, the study measured how TCR beta repertoire diversity changes with age. Four age groups were formed from the donors: young (average about 15 years), middle-aged (around 37), aged (about 62) and long-lived (about 80). The study analyzed two additional independent replicas of 1 million unique cDNA reads from the same blood draw for two donors, one aged 18 to 29 and one aged 80 or older.

Results the study describes overall, beyond this receptor: Observed TCR beta diversity correlated strongly with the percentage of naive T cells measured by flow cytometry. The long-lived group showed more naive CD4+ T cells, fewer expanded clones and increased TCR diversity than the aged group, suggesting age selection. Donor CMV infection status was unknown, potentially confounding age-related changes in expanded clonotypes. As age increased, observed TCR beta diversity per million T cells dropped in a roughly linear way, and a significant reduction was already evident by age about 40. Conclusive comparison of naive and antigen-experienced compartments was prevented by the profiling of bulk unsorted PBMCs. Estimates of total diversity based on one million sequenced T cells were regarded as lower bounds and as underestimates.

The donors were roughly 39 Caucasian individuals from Russia, aged 6 to 90 years, who were systemically healthy. Each donor gave ten milliliters of peripheral blood, collected into EDTA-treated Vacutainer tubes. Ficoll-Paque density-gradient centrifugation was used to isolate PBMCs, with at least 6.5 million obtained per sample. Trizol reagent was used to extract total RNA from PBMCs, with at least 5.5 micrograms per sample. Naive CD45RAhigh/CD27high T cell percentages were measured by flow cytometry on a PBMC aliquot from every donor. This sample also appeared in a second study, on T cells of mothers and their children. From the second report: Nine systemically healthy Caucasian individuals, comprising three mothers and their six children, were included as donors. cDNA synthesis used all of the extracted RNA, with approximately 1.4 ug of RNA in each 15 ul reaction. In the second PCR, the M1S primer introduced both the sample barcodes and 2-4 random nucleotides. Each mother yielded over 9.5 million TCR beta CDR3 reads and each child 2.5 million to 3 million reads. Thymic selection shapes the output of TCR recombination in a similar way in related and unrelated pairs, and inherited differences have a minor effect. Normalized repertoire overlap in related mother-child pairs was always slightly higher than in unrelated mother-child pairs, but the difference was never significant. No persistent microchimeric T cell clones were detected, at a sensitivity of 80 to 100 clones per million clonotypes. Deep NGS was used in the study to compare the TCR beta repertoires of mothers and children and to look for features that separate related mother-child pairs from unrelated individuals. On average, the children were approximately 12 +/- 4 years old, while the mothers were about 40 +/- 4 years old. After adapter ligation was performed with NEBNext reagents, the libraries were sequenced on an Illumina HiSeq 2000 with 100+100 nt paired-end reads. To prevent cross-contamination, the mother and child libraries were prepared a month apart and were sequenced in separate runs. For each donor, between about 500,000 and 2,200,000 distinct TCR beta clonotypes were identified. Naive TCR beta clonotypes were estimated from low-frequency clonotypes matched to each donor's FACS-determined naive share, without sorting.

This receptor chain uses TRBV7-6 and TRBJ2-7; TRBD2 fits 7 bases in the junction. The TCR originated in a boy younger than 18 in good health. Sequenced: blood. The nucleotide sequence is given as TGTGCCAGCAGCGCCGCGGGGCGGGAGAGCTCCTACGAGCAGTACTTC. Protein translation: CASSAAGRESSYEQYF.